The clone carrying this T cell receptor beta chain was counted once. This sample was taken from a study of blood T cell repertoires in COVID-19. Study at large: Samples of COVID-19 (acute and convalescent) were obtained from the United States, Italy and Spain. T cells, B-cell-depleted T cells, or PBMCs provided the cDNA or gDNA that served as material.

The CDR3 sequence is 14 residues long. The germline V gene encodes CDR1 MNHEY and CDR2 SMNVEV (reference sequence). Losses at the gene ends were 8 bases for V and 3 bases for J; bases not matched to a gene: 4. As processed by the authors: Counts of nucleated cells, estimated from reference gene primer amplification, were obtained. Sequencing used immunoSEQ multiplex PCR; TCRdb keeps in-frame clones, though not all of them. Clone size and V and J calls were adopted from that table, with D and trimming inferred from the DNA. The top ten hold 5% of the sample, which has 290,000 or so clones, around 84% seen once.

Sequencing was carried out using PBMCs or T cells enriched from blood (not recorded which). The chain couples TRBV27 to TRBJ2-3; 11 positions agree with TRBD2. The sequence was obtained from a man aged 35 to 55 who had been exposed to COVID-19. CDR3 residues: CASLRLAGTDTQYF. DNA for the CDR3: TGTGCCAGCCTAAGACTAGCGGGGACAGATACGCAGTATTTT.